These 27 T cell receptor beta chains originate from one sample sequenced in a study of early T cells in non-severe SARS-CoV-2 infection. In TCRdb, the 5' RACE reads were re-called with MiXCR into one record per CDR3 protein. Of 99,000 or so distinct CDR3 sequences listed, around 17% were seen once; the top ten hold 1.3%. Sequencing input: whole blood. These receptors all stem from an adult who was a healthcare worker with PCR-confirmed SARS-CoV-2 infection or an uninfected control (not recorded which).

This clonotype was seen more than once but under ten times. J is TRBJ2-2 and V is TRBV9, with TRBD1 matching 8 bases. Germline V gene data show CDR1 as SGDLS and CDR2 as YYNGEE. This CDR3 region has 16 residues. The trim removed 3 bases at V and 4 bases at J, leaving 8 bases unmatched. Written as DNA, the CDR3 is TGTGCCAGCAGCGCCCCCGGGACAGGCTCCACCGGGGAGCTGTTTTTT. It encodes CASSAPGTGSTGELFF.

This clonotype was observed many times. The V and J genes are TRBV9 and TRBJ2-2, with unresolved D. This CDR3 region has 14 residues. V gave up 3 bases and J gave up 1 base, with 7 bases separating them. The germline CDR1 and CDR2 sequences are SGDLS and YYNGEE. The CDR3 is CASSAAENTGELFF. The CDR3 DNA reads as TGTGCCAGCAGCGCTGCGGAGAACACCGGGGAGCTGTTTTTT.

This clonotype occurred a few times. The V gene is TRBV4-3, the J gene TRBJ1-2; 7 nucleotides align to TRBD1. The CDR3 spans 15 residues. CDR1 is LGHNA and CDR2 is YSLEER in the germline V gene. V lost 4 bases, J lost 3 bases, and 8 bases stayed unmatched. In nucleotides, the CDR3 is TGCGCCAGCAGCCCCCGACAGGGTTCATACTATGGCTACACCTTC. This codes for CASSPRQGSYYGYTF.

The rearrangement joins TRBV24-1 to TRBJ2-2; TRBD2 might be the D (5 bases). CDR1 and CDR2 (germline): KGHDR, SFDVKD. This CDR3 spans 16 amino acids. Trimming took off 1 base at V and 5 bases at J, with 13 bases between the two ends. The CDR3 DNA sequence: TGTGCCACCAGTGATTTCGAGGGCCCCGGGACCGGGGAGCTGTTTTTT. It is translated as CATSDFEGPGTGELFF.

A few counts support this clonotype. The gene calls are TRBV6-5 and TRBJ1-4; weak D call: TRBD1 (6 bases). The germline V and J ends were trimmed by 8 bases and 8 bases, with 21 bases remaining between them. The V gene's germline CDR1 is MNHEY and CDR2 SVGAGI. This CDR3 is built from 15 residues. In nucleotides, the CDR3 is TGTGCCAGCCGGGGCGGGGGGCGGTGGTTCGAAAAACTGTTTTTT. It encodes CASRGGGRWFEKLFF.

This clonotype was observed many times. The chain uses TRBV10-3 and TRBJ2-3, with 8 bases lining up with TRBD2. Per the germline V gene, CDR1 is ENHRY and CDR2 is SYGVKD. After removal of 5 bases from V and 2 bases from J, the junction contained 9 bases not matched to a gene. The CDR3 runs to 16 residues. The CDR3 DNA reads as TGTGCCATCAGTCGGGGCGGGGGGCCGGTCACAGATACGCAGTATTTT. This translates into CAISRGGGPVTDTQYF.

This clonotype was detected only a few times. CDR3 bases: TGTGCCAGCAGTGAAGGTGTAGGAGGCCAGCCCCAGCATTTT. It encodes CASSEGVGGQPQHF. This sequence joins TRBV2 and TRBJ1-5, with D uncertain. CDR1 SNHLY and CDR2 FYNNEI come from the germline V gene. The CDR3 covers 14 residues. V shed 1 base and J shed 7 bases, with 11 bases lying between them.

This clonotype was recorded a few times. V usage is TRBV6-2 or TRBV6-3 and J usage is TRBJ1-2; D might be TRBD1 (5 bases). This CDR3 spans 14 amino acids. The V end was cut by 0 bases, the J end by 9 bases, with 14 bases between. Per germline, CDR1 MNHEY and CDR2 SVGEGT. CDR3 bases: TGTGCCAGCAGTTACTCGATCCGGGGCCTGAGCTACACCTTC. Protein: CASSYSIRGLSYTF.

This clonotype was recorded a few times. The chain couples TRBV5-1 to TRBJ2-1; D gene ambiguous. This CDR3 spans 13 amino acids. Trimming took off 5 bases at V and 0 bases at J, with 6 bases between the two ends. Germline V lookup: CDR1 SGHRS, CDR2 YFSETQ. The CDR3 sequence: CASRSYSYNEQFF. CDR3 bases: TGCGCCAGCAGATCCTACTCCTACAATGAGCAGTTCTTC.

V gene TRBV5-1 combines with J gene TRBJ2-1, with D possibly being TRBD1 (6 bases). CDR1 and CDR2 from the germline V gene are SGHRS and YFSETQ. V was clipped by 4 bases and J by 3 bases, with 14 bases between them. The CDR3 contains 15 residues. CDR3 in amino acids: CASSHGAGDYNEQFF. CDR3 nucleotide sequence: TGCGCCAGCAGCCACGGGGCAGGGGACTACAATGAGCAGTTCTTC.

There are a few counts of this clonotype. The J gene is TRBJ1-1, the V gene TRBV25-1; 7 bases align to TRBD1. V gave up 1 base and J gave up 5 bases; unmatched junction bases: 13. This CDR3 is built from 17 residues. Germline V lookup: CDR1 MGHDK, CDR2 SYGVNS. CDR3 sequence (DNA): TGTGCCAGCAGTGAATCAGTCCAGGCAGGGGGAAGGACTGAAGCTTTCTTT. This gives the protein CASSESVQAGGRTEAFF.

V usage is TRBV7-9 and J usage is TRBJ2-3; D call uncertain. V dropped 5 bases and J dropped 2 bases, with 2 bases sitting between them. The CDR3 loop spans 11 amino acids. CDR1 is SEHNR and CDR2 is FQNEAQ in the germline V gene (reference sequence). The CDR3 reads CASSDTDTQYF. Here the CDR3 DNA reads TGTGCCAGCAGCGACACAGATACGCAGTATTTT.

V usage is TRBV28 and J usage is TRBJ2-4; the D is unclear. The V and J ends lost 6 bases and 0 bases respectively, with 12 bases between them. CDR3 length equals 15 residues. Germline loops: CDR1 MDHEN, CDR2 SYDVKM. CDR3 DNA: TGTGCCAGCAGCTTTCGACTTGTAGCCAAAAACATTCAGTACTTC. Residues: CASSFRLVAKNIQYF.

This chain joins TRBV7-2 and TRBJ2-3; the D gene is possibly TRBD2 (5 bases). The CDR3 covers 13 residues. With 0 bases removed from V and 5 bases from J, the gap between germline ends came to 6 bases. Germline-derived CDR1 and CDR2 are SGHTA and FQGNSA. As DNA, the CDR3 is TGTGCCAGCAGCTTAGCCCGGGAAGATACGCAGTATTTT. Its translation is CASSLAREDTQYF.

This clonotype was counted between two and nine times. CDR3 in amino acids: CASIERVEGGELFF. The CDR3 bases are TGTGCCAGTATCGAGAGGGTAGAAGGCGGGGAGCTGTTTTTT. The gene calls are TRBV19 and TRBJ2-2; D is perhaps TRBD2 (5 bases). The CDR3 covers 14 residues. Germline assignment: CDR1 LNHDA and CDR2 SQIVND (reference sequence). V lost 7 bases, J lost 7 bases, and 16 bases lay in between. Complete variable domain (other parts from reference TRBV19 and TRBJ2-2): DGGITQSPKYLFRKEGQNVTLSCEQNLNHDAMYWYRQDPGQGLRLIYYSQIVNDFQKGDIAEGYSVSREKKESFPLTVTSAQKNPTAFYLCASIERVEGGELFFGEGSRLTVL.

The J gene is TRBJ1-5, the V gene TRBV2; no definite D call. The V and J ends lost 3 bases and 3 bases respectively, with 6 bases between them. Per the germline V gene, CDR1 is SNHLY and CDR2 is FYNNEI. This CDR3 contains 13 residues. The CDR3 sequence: CASSEQPNQPQHF. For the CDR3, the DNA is TGTGCCAGCAGTGAGCAGCCCAATCAGCCCCAGCATTTT. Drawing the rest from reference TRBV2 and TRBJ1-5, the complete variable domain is EPEVTQTPSHQVTQMGQEVILRCVPISNHLYFYWYRQILGQKVEFLVSFYNNEISEKSEIFDDQFSVERPDGSNFTLKIRSTKLEDSAMYFCASSEQPNQPQHFGDGTRLSIL.

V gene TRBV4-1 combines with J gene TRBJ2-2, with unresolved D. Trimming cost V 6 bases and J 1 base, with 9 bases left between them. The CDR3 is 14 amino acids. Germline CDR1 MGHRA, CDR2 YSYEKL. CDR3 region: CASRFAGNTGELFF. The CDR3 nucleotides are TGCGCCAGCAGGTTCGCAGGGAACACCGGGGAGCTGTTTTTT.

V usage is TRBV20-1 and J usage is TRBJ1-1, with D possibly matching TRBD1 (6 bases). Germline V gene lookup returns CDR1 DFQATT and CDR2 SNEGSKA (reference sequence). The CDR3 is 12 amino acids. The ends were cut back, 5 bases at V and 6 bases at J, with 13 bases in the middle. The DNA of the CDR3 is TGCAGTGCTCGCCACAGGGACGCTGAAGCTTTCTTT. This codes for CSARHRDAEAFF.

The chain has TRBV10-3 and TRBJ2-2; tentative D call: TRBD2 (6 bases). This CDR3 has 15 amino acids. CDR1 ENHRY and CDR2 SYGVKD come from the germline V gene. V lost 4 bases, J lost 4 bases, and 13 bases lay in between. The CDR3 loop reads CAISVVLAGTGELFF. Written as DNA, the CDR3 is TGTGCCATCAGTGTAGTACTAGCCGGCACCGGGGAGCTGTTTTTT.

The CDR3 is CASSGGQGLTEAFF. The CDR3 coding sequence is TGTGCCAGCAGCGGGGGACAGGGGCTAACTGAAGCTTTCTTT. J is TRBJ1-1 and V is TRBV5-6; 10 positions agree with TRBD1. The germline CDR1 and CDR2 sequences are SGHDT and YYEEEE. V shed 4 bases, J shed 5 bases, and the junction held 5 bases outside the gene matches. This CDR3 comprises 14 residues.

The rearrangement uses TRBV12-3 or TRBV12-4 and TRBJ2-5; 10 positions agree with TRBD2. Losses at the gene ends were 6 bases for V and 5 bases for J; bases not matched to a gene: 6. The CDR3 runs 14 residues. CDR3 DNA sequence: TGTGCCAGCAGGCTAGCGGGAGCTGGGGAGACCCAGTACTTC. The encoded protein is CASRLAGAGETQYF.

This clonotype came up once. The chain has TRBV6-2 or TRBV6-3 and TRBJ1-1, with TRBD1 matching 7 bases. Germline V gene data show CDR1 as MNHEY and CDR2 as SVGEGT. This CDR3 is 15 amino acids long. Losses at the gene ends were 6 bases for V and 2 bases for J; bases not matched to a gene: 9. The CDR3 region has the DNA TGTGCCAGCAGAGCAGGGGGTTTTACTAACACTGAAGCTTTCTTT. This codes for CASRAGGFTNTEAFF.

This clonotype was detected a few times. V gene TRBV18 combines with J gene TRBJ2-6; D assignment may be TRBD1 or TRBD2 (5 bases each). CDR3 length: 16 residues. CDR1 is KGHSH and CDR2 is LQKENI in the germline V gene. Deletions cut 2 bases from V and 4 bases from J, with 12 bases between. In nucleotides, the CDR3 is TGTGCCAGCTCACCAACGGGGCTGGCAGGGGCCAACGTCCTGACTTTC. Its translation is CASSPTGLAGANVLTF.

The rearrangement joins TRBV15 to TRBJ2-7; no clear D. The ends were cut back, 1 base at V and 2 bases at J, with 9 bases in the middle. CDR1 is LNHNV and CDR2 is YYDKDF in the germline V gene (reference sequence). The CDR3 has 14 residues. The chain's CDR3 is CATSRVGITYEQYF. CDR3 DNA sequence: TGTGCCACCAGCAGAGTAGGGATTACCTACGAGCAGTACTTC.

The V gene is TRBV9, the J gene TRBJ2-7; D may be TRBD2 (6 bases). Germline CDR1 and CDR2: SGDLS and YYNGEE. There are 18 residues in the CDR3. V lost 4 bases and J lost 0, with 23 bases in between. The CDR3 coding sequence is TGTGCCAGCAGCCGATCCCTCCCACACGGCGGGGCCTCCTACGAGCAGTACTTC. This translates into CASSRSLPHGGASYEQYF.

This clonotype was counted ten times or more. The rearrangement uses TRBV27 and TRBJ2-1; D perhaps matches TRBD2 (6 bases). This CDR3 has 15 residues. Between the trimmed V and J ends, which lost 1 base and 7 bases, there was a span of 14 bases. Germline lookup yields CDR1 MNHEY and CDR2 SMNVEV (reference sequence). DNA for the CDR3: TGTGCCAGCAGTTTATGGCATCCGGAGGGAAATGAGCAGTTCTTC. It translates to CASSLWHPEGNEQFF.

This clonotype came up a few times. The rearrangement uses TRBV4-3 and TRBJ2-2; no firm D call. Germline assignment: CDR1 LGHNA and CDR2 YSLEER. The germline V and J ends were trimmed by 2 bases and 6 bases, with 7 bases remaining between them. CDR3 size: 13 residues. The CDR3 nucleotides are TGCGCCAGCAGCCAATATCGTCCCGGGGAGCTGTTTTTT. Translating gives CASSQYRPGELFF.